This T cell receptor (beta chain) emerged from a study of blood T cell repertoires in COVID-19. Across the study: Whether acute or convalescent, the COVID-19 samples came from the United States, Italy and Spain. From T cells, B-cell-depleted T cells, or PBMCs came the material, which was cDNA or gDNA.

Trimming removed 8 bases from V and 2 bases from J, with 21 bases in between. The CDR3 sequence is 16 residues long. Germline V gene sequence: CDR1 LGHDT, CDR2 YNNKEL (reference sequence). Per the original data handling: Researchers report that nucleated cell counts were estimated from reference gene primer amplification. Method: immunoSEQ multiplex PCR; TCRdb's copy keeps in-frame clones and lacks some. V and J calls and clone size are as listed in that table; D and trimming were resolved from the DNA. The sample records approximately 72,000 clones, approximately 89% being singletons. This clone was counted at least ten times.

Sequencing was done on a sample of peripheral blood. The source of this sequence is an elderly woman with active or convalescent COVID-19. The chain links TRBV3-1 (or the pseudogene TRBV3-2) to TRBJ2-5; D possibly corresponds to TRBD1 (7 bases). The CDR3 nucleotides read TGTGCCAGCCCGGGGTCAGGGGGGAGAATTCAAGAGACCCAGTACTTC. Residues: CASPGSGGRIQETQYF.